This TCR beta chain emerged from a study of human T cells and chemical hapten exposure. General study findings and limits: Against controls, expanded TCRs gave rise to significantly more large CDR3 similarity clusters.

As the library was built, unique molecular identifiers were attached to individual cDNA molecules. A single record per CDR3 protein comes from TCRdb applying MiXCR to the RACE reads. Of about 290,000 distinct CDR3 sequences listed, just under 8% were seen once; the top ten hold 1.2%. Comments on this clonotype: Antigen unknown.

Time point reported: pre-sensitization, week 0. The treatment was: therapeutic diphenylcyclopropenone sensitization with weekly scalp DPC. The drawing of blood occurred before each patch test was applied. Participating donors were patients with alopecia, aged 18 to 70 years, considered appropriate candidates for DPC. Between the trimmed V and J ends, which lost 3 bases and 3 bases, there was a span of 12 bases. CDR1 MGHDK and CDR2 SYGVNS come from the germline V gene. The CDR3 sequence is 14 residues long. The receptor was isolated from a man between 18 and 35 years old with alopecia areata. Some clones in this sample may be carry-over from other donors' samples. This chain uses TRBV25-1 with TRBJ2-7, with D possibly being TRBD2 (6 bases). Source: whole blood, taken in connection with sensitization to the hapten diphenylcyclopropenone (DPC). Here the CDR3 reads CASSDGTFLYEQYF. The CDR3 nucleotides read TGTGCCAGCAGTGACGGGACTTTCCTCTACGAGCAGTACTTC.